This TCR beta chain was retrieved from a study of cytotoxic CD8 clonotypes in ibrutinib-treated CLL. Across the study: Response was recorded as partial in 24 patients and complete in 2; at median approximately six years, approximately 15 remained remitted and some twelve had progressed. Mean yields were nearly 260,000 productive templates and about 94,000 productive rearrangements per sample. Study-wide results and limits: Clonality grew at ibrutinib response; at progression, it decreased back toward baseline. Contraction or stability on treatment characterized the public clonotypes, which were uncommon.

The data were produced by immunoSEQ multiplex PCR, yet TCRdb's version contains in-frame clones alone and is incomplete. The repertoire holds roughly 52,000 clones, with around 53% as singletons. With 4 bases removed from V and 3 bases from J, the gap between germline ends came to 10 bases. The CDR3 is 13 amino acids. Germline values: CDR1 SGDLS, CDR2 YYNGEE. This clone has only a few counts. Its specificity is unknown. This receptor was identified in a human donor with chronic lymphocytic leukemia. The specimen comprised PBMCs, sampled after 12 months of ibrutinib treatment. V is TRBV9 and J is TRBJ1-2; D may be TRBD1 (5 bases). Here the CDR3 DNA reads TGTGCCAGCAGCCGTGGGGGGGACTATGGCTACACCTTC. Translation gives CASSRGGDYGYTF.